The next 17 T cell receptor beta chains were all read from a single sample in a study of CD8 T cells in Susac syndrome. With random hexamers, reverse transcription was performed on about 0.5 to 1 ug of RNA. TCRdb recomputed calls from the immunoSEQ multiplex PCR reads with MiXCR, one row per CDR3 protein. The sample contains some 100,000 distinct CDR3 sequences, less than 95% of which appear only once. The sample comprised CD8+ T cells from PBMCs. The source of these receptors is a human donor in good health.

This clonotype was seen a single time. V gene TRBV4-3 combines with J gene TRBJ2-5; TRBD1 might be the D (5 bases). V shed 4 bases and J shed 2 bases, with 11 bases lying between them. The CDR3 covers 14 residues. Germline V gene sequence: CDR1 LGHNA, CDR2 YSLEER. Here the CDR3 reads CASSPGIAQETQYF. Written as DNA, the CDR3 is TGCGCCAGCAGCCCAGGGATCGCTCAAGAGACCCAGTACTTC.

The chain uses TRBV9 and TRBJ2-1, with 15 bases matching TRBD2. The CDR3 runs 20 residues. CDR1 and CDR2 (germline): SGDLS, YYNGEE. V lost 0 bases, J lost 3 bases, and 10 bases stayed unmatched. DNA of the CDR3: TGTGCCAGCAGCGTAGCTTTTCGGACTAGCGGGGGGGAAGTCTACAATGAGCAGTTCTTC. Encoded protein: CASSVAFRTSGGEVYNEQFF.

This sequence joins TRBV19 and TRBJ2-1, with TRBD1 identical over 11 bases. V was pared by 3 bases and J by 4 bases, with 5 bases of the junction left unmatched. The germline V gene encodes CDR1 LNHDA and CDR2 SQIVND (reference sequence). The CDR3 has 16 residues. CDR3 sequence reads: CASSITGTGGYNEQFF. CDR3 DNA sequence: TGTGCCAGTAGTATTACCGGGACAGGGGGGTACAATGAGCAGTTCTTC.

This clonotype was found a few times. The chain recombines TRBV6-5 with TRBJ1-2; tentative D call: TRBD1 (6 bases). Germline V lookup: CDR1 MNHEY, CDR2 SVGAGI. The CDR3 is 12 residues long. Trimming removed 4 bases from V and 6 bases from J, with 9 bases in between. In nucleotides, the CDR3 is TGTGCCAGCAGTTCCAGACAGGATGGCTACACCTTC. Encoded protein: CASSSRQDGYTF.

This clonotype occurred once. The rearrangement joins TRBV7-3 to TRBJ1-1; D is possibly TRBD1 (6 bases). This CDR3 has 16 amino acids. The germline V gene encodes CDR1 SGHTA and CDR2 FQGTGA. V was clipped by 2 bases and J by 2 bases, with 15 bases between them. CDR3 bases: TGTGCCAGCAGCTTAGAGGGGGGCGCGGGTAACACTGAAGCTTTCTTT. It specifies CASSLEGGAGNTEAFF.

The table lists this clonotype with a count of one. As DNA, the CDR3 is TGTGCCAGCAGCCAAGATCCGTCTGGCGGAGAGCAGTTCTTC. Its protein product is CASSQDPSGGEQFF. The V gene is TRBV3-1, the J gene TRBJ2-1; D gene uncertain. The germline V gene encodes CDR1 LGHDT and CDR2 YNNKEL (reference sequence). With 0 bases removed from V and 10 bases from J, the gap between germline ends came to 13 bases. CDR3 length: 14 residues.

This clonotype was detected a few times. The V and J genes are TRBV5-1 and TRBJ2-1; 7 nucleotides match TRBD2. Germline assignment: CDR1 SGHRS and CDR2 YFSETQ. With 5 bases clipped from V and 8 bases from J, the junction kept 7 bases outside the gene matches. CDR3 size: 13 residues. CDR3 sequence (DNA): TGCGCCAGCAGTAAGGGAGGGCGCGATGAGCAGTTCTTC. The encoded protein is CASSKGGRDEQFF.

The chain combines TRBV12-3 or TRBV12-4 with TRBJ1-1; D uncertain. Trimming shortened V by 2 bases and J by 0 bases, and 7 bases separated the two germline ends. The CDR3 is made up of 14 amino acids. This chain's CDR3 is CASSLQDLNTEAFF. The CDR3 nucleotides are TGTGCCAGCAGTTTACAGGATCTGAACACTGAAGCTTTCTTT.

The J gene is TRBJ1-6, the V gene TRBV25-1, with D hard to call. The CDR3 sequence is 15 residues long. Germline V gives CDR1 MGHDK, CDR2 SYGVNS. The V end lost 7 bases, the J end lost 10 bases, and 20 bases lay between the germline ends. CDR3 in amino acids: CASTRSEGLYSPLHF. Written as DNA, the CDR3 is TGTGCCAGCACAAGGTCAGAAGGGCTCTACTCACCCCTCCACTTT.

This clonotype was seen once. The chain uses TRBV30 and TRBJ2-1; 12 bases map to TRBD2. Germline assignment: CDR1 GTSNPN and CDR2 SVGIG (reference sequence). The CDR3 runs 13 residues. V dropped 3 bases and J dropped 7; count of bases not matched to a gene: 1. The CDR3 reads CAWRLAGGNEQFF. The CDR3 region has the DNA TGTGCCTGGAGACTAGCGGGAGGAAATGAGCAGTTCTTC. Filled out from reference TRBV30 and TRBJ2-1, the complete variable domain reads SQTIHQWPATLVQPVGSPLSLECTVEGTSNPNLYWYRQAAGRGLQLLFYSVGIGQISSEVPQNLSASRPQDRQFILSSKKLLLSDSGFYLCAWRLAGGNEQFFGPGTRLTVL.

The chain links TRBV2 to TRBJ2-3; a weak D match, TRBD2 (6 bases). Trimming left V 8 bases short and J 0 bases short, with 12 bases between. The CDR3 spans 14 residues. CDR1 SNHLY and CDR2 FYNNEI come from the germline V gene. The CDR3 loop is CASSRGLSTDTQYF. CDR3 DNA: TGTGCCAGCTCCCGGGGACTTAGCACAGATACGCAGTATTTT.

The chain combines TRBV19 with TRBJ1-1; 9 bases line up with TRBD1. With V trimmed by 9 bases and J by 1 base, 3 bases remained unmatched. Germline CDR1 is LNHDA and CDR2 is SQIVND (reference sequence). This CDR3 is 13 amino acids long. The CDR3 DNA follows: TGTGCCAGCTGGACAGGGGAGAACACTGAAGCTTTCTTT. Translating gives CASWTGENTEAFF.

The chain recombines TRBV7-2 with TRBJ1-1; D gene uncertain. Deletions cut 5 bases from V and 4 bases from J, with 14 bases between. In germline, CDR1 is SGHTA, CDR2 FQGNSA. The CDR3 consists of 14 residues. Here the CDR3 DNA reads TGTGCCAGCAGCCTGGTTGAGGGTAGCACTGAAGCTTTCTTT. Translating gives CASSLVEGSTEAFF.

This chain links TRBV7-3 with TRBJ1-6; no clear D gene. Deletions cut 2 bases from V and 9 bases from J, with 8 bases between. The CDR3 totals 13 residues. Germline V gene sequence: CDR1 SGHTA, CDR2 FQGTGA. CDR3 sequence: CASSLLRSSPLHF. CDR3 bases: TGTGCCAGCAGCTTATTAAGGAGTTCACCCCTCCACTTT.

The chain couples TRBV29-1 to TRBJ1-2; unclear D gene. Looked up from germline, CDR1 is SQVTM and CDR2 is ANQGSEA. V shed 6 bases and J shed 3 bases, with 11 bases lying between them. The CDR3 has 12 residues. CDR3 loop: CSVTGWDYGYTF. The CDR3, as DNA: TGCAGCGTGACGGGGTGGGACTATGGCTACACCTTC.

V usage is TRBV29-1 and J usage is TRBJ1-3; D is ambiguous. V gave up 0 bases and J gave up 0 bases, with 12 bases separating them. The CDR3 is 16 amino acids. Germline CDR1 SQVTM, CDR2 ANQGSEA. CDR3 sequence reads: CSVEDEAPNSGNTIYF. CDR3 in DNA: TGCAGCGTTGAAGATGAGGCCCCTAACTCTGGAAACACCATATATTTT.

The rearrangement joins TRBV6-2 or TRBV6-3 to TRBJ1-4; 8 positions agree with TRBD1. The CDR3 length is 15 residues. V gave up 6 bases and J gave up 4 bases; unmatched junction bases: 7. Germline V CDR1 and CDR2: MNHEY, SVGEGT. The CDR3 DNA follows: TGTGCCAGCAGCCCGGGACAGGCCAATAATGAAAAACTGTTTTTT. As protein: CASSPGQANNEKLFF.